These 26 T cell receptor beta chains originate from one sample sequenced in a study of metastatic and nonmetastatic thyroid tumors. TCRdb re-analyzed the PCR reads using MiXCR. This table has around 44,000 clones, 25% to 30% appearing once. Patients were all untreated before their thyroid surgery. Sequenced input: blood. These receptors were obtained from a male donor with papillary thyroid cancer or a benign thyroid nodule (not recorded which). Some clones in this sample may be carry-over from other donors' samples.

The gene calls are TRBV6-1 and TRBJ2-2, with 7 bases that match TRBD1. This CDR3 region has 16 residues. Germline assignment: CDR1 MNHNS and CDR2 SASEGT. After removal of 4 bases from V and 1 base from J, the junction contained 6 bases not matched to a gene. Here the CDR3 DNA reads TGTGCCAGCAGTGGAGGCCGGACAGGGAACACCGGGGAGCTGTTTTTT. Protein product: CASSGGRTGNTGELFF.

The J gene is TRBJ1-6, the V gene TRBV6-2 or TRBV6-3, with D unclear. Germline CDR1 and CDR2: MNHEY and SVGEGT. This CDR3 is 16 amino acids long. V lost 4 bases, J lost 7 bases, and 17 bases lay in between. The CDR3 reads CASSSSYRWENSPLHF. The CDR3 bases are TGTGCCAGCAGTTCCTCGTATCGCTGGGAGAATTCACCCCTCCACTTT.

J is TRBJ1-2 and V is TRBV28, with D possibly matching TRBD1 (5 bases). The CDR3 consists of 16 residues. V was trimmed by 4 bases and J by 3 bases, leaving 18 bases between them. Germline-derived CDR1 and CDR2 are MDHEN and SYDVKM. In DNA, the CDR3 is TGTGCCAGCAGTTCCCTGGGGGGTAGGCGGTACTATGGCTACACCTTC. Translating it yields CASSSLGGRRYYGYTF.

This clone was counted only a few times. A much larger clone differs by one base, so this may be a read error. The V and J genes are TRBV7-2 and TRBJ2-7; no clear D gene. The CDR3 loop spans 11 amino acids. Trimming left V 3 bases short and J 3 bases short, with 3 bases between. The V gene's germline CDR1 is SGHTA and CDR2 FQGNSA. Here the CDR3 reads CASSLDYEQYF. CDR3 DNA sequence: TGTGCCAGCAGCTTGGACTACGAGCAGTACTTC.

The chain has TRBV6-1 and TRBJ1-6, with TRBD1 as a possible D gene (6 bases). V was trimmed by 7 bases and J by 9 bases, leaving 16 bases between them. Germline-derived CDR1 and CDR2 are MNHNS and SASEGT. CDR3 length: 14 residues. CDR3 sequence reads: CASIPQGGSSPLHF. The CDR3, as DNA: TGTGCCAGCATACCACAGGGAGGATCTTCACCCCTCCACTTT.

This chain links TRBV3-1 with TRBJ1-1; no clear D. Germline loops: CDR1 LGHDT, CDR2 YNNKEL (reference sequence). The CDR3 extends over 14 amino acids. The germline V and J ends were trimmed by 4 bases and 3 bases, with 12 bases remaining between them. The CDR3 nucleotides read TGTGCCAGCAGCCCGTCGGTAGGGTACACTGAAGCTTTCTTT. It codes for CASSPSVGYTEAFF.

This clone was observed many times. A much larger clone differs by one base, so this may be a read error. Other nucleotide sequences in the sample specify the same CDR3. The chain has TRBV6-2 or TRBV6-3 and TRBJ1-1; D is unclear. Germline V gives CDR1 MNHEY, CDR2 SVGEGT. CDR3 length equals 12 residues. This CDR3 is CASTAMNAEAFF. CDR3 coding DNA: TGTGCCAGCACCGCAATGAACGCTGAAGCTTTCTTT.

Concerning this clone itself: One end of the junction is discordant with germline, which a read error may explain. This chain links TRBV28 with TRBJ2-2; D is tentatively TRBD1 or TRBD2 (5 bases each). Germline CDR1 and CDR2: MDHEN and SYDVKM. This CDR3 has 14 amino acids. CDR3 in DNA: TGTGCCAGCAGTTCGGGGCAGGAGACCGGCGAGCTGTTTTTT. The encoded protein is CASSSGQETGELFF.

This clone was seen many times. The chain has TRBV12-1 and TRBJ2-1. TRBV12-1 has pseudogene status. The CDR3 spans 16 residues. CDR3 amino acids: CASSFGQADFADEQFF. The CDR3 DNA is TGTGCCAGCAGCTTTGGTCAGGCGGATTTTGCTGATGAGCAGTTCTTC.

This clone was recorded a few times. This rearrangement joins TRBV19 to TRBJ2-7; 7 bases are shared with TRBD1. CDR3 length: 13 amino acids. J lost 3 bases, V lost 8 bases, and 7 bases had no gene match. Germline CDR1 LNHDA, CDR2 SQIVND (reference sequence). The CDR3 is CASSLTGFYEQYF. The CDR3 DNA is TGTGCCAGTTCCCTGACAGGGTTCTACGAGCAGTACTTC.

V and J are TRBV7-9 and TRBJ2-7; D is perhaps TRBD1 or TRBD2 (5 bases each). This CDR3 region has 15 residues. Germline loops: CDR1 SEHNR, CDR2 FQNEAQ (reference sequence). V was pared by 3 bases and J by 5 bases, with 17 bases between. The CDR3 nucleotides read TGTGCCAGCAGCTTCGCTGGCGTGGGGGTACACGAGCAGTACTTC. Amino acids: CASSFAGVGVHEQYF.

This sequence joins TRBV15 and TRBJ2-7; 13 nucleotides match TRBD2. This CDR3 has 17 amino acids. Germline CDR1 LNHNV, CDR2 YYDKDF (reference sequence). The V segment lost 4 bases and the J segment 1 base; nucleotides outside the gene matches: 7. The CDR3 DNA sequence: TGTGCCACCAGCAAAGGACTAGCGGGAGCGGAGTCCTACGAGCAGTACTTC. It specifies CATSKGLAGAESYEQYF. The variable domain in full, with the rest retrieved from reference TRBV15 and TRBJ2-7, is DAMVIQNPRYQVTQFGKPVTLSCSQTLNHNVMYWYQQKSSQAPKLLFHYYDKDFNNEADTPDNFQSRRPNTSFCFLDIRSPGLGDTAMYLCATSKGLAGAESYEQYFGPGTRLTVT.

This rearrangement joins TRBV20-1 to TRBJ2-1, with TRBD2 identical over 14 bases. Germline V lookup: CDR1 DFQATT, CDR2 SNEGSKA (reference sequence). The J segment lost 10 bases and the V segment lost 6 bases, leaving 8 bases of the junction unmatched. The CDR3 loop spans 14 amino acids. This CDR3 is CSATGTSGSWEQFF. In DNA form, the CDR3 reads TGCAGTGCCACCGGGACTAGCGGGAGCTGGGAGCAGTTCTTC.

This clone was detected ten times or more. The rearrangement joins TRBV27 to TRBJ2-1; the match to TRBD2 covers 14 bases. Trimming cost V 6 bases and J 10 bases; bases outside gene matches: 8. Germline V gene lookup returns CDR1 MNHEY and CDR2 SMNVEV (reference sequence). The CDR3 totals 15 residues. This chain's CDR3 is CASSPGTSGSREQFF. CDR3 in DNA: TGTGCCAGCAGCCCCGGGACTAGCGGGAGCAGGGAGCAGTTCTTC.

The chain recombines TRBV11-3 with TRBJ1-4, with D possibly matching TRBD1 (5 bases). V lost 6 bases, J lost 4 bases, and 18 bases lay in between. CDR1 and CDR2 (germline): SGHNT, YENEEA. CDR3 length: 16 amino acids. The CDR3 DNA reads as TGTGCCAGCAGTCCGGGACCTAGAGGACTTAATGAAAAACTGTTTTTT. It translates to CASSPGPRGLNEKLFF.

This clone was recorded many times. A read error may explain this, as a much larger clone is one base away. Other nucleotide sequences from this sample produce the same CDR3. This chain joins TRBV4-1 and TRBJ2-1; D may correspond to TRBD1 or TRBD2 (5 bases each). The CDR3 totals 16 residues. Trimming removed 4 bases from V and 9 bases from J, with 22 bases in between. Germline loops: CDR1 MGHRA, CDR2 YSYEKL. CDR3 in amino acids: CASSPQDQNEGREQFF. The CDR3 DNA reads as TGCGCCAGCAGCCCCCAAGATCAGAATGAGGGGCGTGAGCAGTTCTTC.

This clone was picked up a small number of times. This sequence may be a read error, since a much larger clone differs from it by one base. The rearrangement links TRBV5-6 to TRBJ2-5, with 7 nucleotides matching TRBD1. The V gene end was trimmed by 1 base and the J gene end by 3 bases; junction bases not matched to a gene: 18. Looked up from germline, CDR1 is SGHDT and CDR2 is YYEEEE. The CDR3 sequence is 19 residues long. The CDR3 nucleotides read TGTGCCAGCAGCTTGCAACCGGGACAGTGGGCCTTTGGAAAAGAGACCCAGTACTTC. This sequence encodes CASSLQPGQWAFGKETQYF.

The table lists this clone with a count of one. The chain uses TRBV18 and TRBJ1-1, with unresolved D. The CDR3 is made up of 14 amino acids. CDR1 KGHSH and CDR2 LQKENI come from the germline V gene. Trimming took 4 bases from V and 4 from J, leaving 13 bases between them. The CDR3 coding sequence is TGTGCCAGCTCACTTGACACTATTGCCACTGAAGCTTTCTTT. It codes for CASSLDTIATEAFF.

The V call is TRBV15, the J call TRBJ2-7; TRBD2 matches 7 bases. The CDR3 consists of 16 residues. CDR1 and CDR2 from the germline V gene are LNHNV and YYDKDF (reference sequence). The J segment lost 0 bases and the V segment lost 1 base, leaving 6 bases of the junction unmatched. CDR3 amino acids: CATSRGPAGSSYEQYF. Written as DNA, the CDR3 is TGTGCCACCAGCAGAGGCCCAGCGGGGTCCTCCTACGAGCAGTACTTC.

The chain joins TRBV6-1 to TRBJ2-5; D might be TRBD1 or TRBD2, each matching 6 bases. This CDR3 spans 13 amino acids. V gave up 10 bases and J gave up 0 bases, with 12 bases separating them. Germline assignment: CDR1 MNHNS and CDR2 SASEGT. The CDR3 loop is CAIGGPYQETQYF. In DNA form, the CDR3 reads TGTGCCATTGGGGGGCCGTACCAAGAGACCCAGTACTTC.

This clone was seen ten or more times. The J gene is TRBJ2-1, the V gene TRBV5-1, with 8 bases aligning to TRBD2. CDR1 is SGHRS and CDR2 is YFSETQ in the germline V gene. V shed 3 bases, J shed 4 bases, and the junction held 6 bases outside the gene matches. CDR3 length: 15 residues. CDR3 coding DNA: TGCGCCAGCAGCTCGGGAGGGAGTCAGTACAATGAGCAGTTCTTC. As protein: CASSSGGSQYNEQFF.

This chain joins TRBV18 and TRBJ2-1, with 8 bases aligning to TRBD2. This CDR3 contains 15 residues. CDR1 and CDR2 (germline): KGHSH, LQKENI. V dropped 4 bases and J dropped 5; count of bases not matched to a gene: 7. CDR3: CASSLGTSCNNEQFF. CDR3 DNA: TGTGCCAGCTCACTGGGGACTAGTTGCAACAATGAGCAGTTCTTC.

Only a few counts were recorded for this clone. The V gene is TRBV4-1, the J gene TRBJ2-2; D may be TRBD1 (6 bases). This CDR3 comprises 16 residues. Looked up from germline, CDR1 is MGHRA and CDR2 is YSYEKL. V was clipped by 1 base and J by 0 bases, with 9 bases between them. The CDR3 loop is CASSQGTASNTGELFF. The CDR3 DNA follows: TGCGCCAGCAGCCAAGGGACAGCGTCGAACACCGGGGAGCTGTTTTTT.

This sequence joins TRBV5-1 and TRBJ1-1; no firm D call. Germline values: CDR1 SGHRS, CDR2 YFSETQ. V was trimmed by 0 bases and J by 0 bases, leaving 9 bases between them. This CDR3 is built from 15 residues. DNA of the CDR3: TGCGCCAGCAGCTTGGAGGGCAGACTGAACACTGAAGCTTTCTTT. Translation gives CASSLEGRLNTEAFF.

This clone was seen ten or more times. A clone one base away is much larger, so this may be a read error. The chain uses TRBV7-7 and TRBJ2-1; 8 bases are a match to TRBD2. The CDR3 totals 15 residues. Germline V gene data show CDR1 as SSHAT and CDR2 as FNYEAQ (reference sequence). The CDR3 region is CASSPDWVAGCEQFF. In nucleotides, the CDR3 is TGTGCTAGCAGCCCCGACTGGGTAGCGGGGTGTGAGCAGTTCTTC.

Comments on this clone: Germline and junction disagree at one end, which may indicate a read error. The chain is built from TRBV20-1 and TRBJ2-2; D tentatively reads TRBD1 or TRBD2 (5 bases each). The CDR3 is made up of 15 amino acids. Germline CDR1 and CDR2: DFQATT and SNEGSKA (reference sequence). The CDR3 sequence: CSSRVEGWGTGELFF. The CDR3 DNA reads TGCAGTTCTAGAGTAGAGGGGTGGGGCACCGGGGAGCTGTTTTTT.